What follows are 8 T cell receptor beta chains derived from one specimen sequenced in a study of blood T cell repertoires in COVID-19. The table came from immunoSEQ multiplex PCR; TCRdb's copy has only in-frame clones and leaves some out. This table holds some 58,000 clones, approximately 87% found once. Sample: peripheral blood. These receptors all stem from a man aged 50 to 59 with acute or convalescent COVID-19.

V is TRBV6-5 and J is TRBJ2-3; a weak D match, TRBD1 (6 bases). Trimming stripped 0 bases from V and 4 bases from J, with 11 bases between. There are 15 residues in the CDR3. Germline-derived CDR1 and CDR2 are MNHEY and SVGAGI. The CDR3 DNA reads TGTGCCAGCAGTTACTCTGAGGGGGTGGCAGATACGCAGTATTTT. This translates into CASSYSEGVADTQYF.

The V and J genes are TRBV30 and TRBJ1-4; D not resolved. The germline CDR1 and CDR2 sequences are GTSNPN and SVGIG (reference sequence). The V end was cut by 5 bases, the J end by 0 bases, with 4 bases between. CDR3 length equals 12 residues. In nucleotides, the CDR3 is TGTGCCTGGGCAACAACTAATGAAAAACTGTTTTTT. Translating it yields CAWATTNEKLFF.

This clone was picked up a small number of times. V gene TRBV20-1 combines with J gene TRBJ1-1, with D maybe TRBD1 (6 bases). V was pared by 3 bases and J by 7 bases, with 15 bases between. The CDR3 loop spans 13 amino acids. Germline CDR1 and CDR2: DFQATT and SNEGSKA (reference sequence). CDR3 in amino acids: CSASGGREVEAFF. CDR3 DNA: TGCAGTGCTAGTGGGGGGCGAGAGGTTGAAGCTTTCTTT.

The chain recombines TRBV5-1 with TRBJ2-1; the match to TRBD1 covers 9 bases. The CDR3 covers 17 residues. The trim removed 0 bases at V and 5 bases at J, leaving 9 bases unmatched. Germline V gene data show CDR1 as SGHRS and CDR2 as YFSETQ. CDR3 sequence: CASSLAGTGTSNNEQFF. CDR3 nucleotides: TGCGCCAGCAGCTTGGCCGGGACAGGGACGTCGAACAATGAGCAGTTCTTC. Complete variable domain (other parts from reference TRBV5-1 and TRBJ2-1): KAGVTQTPRYLIKTRGQQVTLSCSPISGHRSVSWYQQTPGQGLQFLFEYFSETQRNKGNFPGRFSGRQFSNSRSEMNVSTLELGDSALYLCASSLAGTGTSNNEQFFGPGTRLTVL.

This clone was recorded only once. The V call is TRBV18, the J call TRBJ2-7, with 7 bases fitting TRBD2. The germline CDR1 and CDR2 sequences are KGHSH and LQKENI. The ends lost 0 bases at V and 2 bases at J; junction bases unmatched: 7. CDR3 length equals 16 residues. The CDR3 loop reads CASSPPEGRGTYEQYF. The CDR3 DNA sequence: TGTGCCAGCTCACCACCCGAGGGGCGGGGGACCTACGAGCAGTACTTC.

The J gene is TRBJ2-1, the V gene TRBV5-4; TRBD1 matches at 7 bases. The CDR3 is 15 residues long. V lost 0 bases and J lost 3; bases outside the gene matches: 3. CDR1 and CDR2 (germline): SGHNT, YYREEE (reference sequence). CDR3 DNA sequence: TGTGCCAGCAGCTTGGGGGACAGCCACTACAATGAGCAGTTCTTC. Protein sequence: CASSLGDSHYNEQFF.

V gene TRBV4-1 combines with J gene TRBJ2-7, with no clear D. The germline CDR1 and CDR2 sequences are MGHRA and YSYEKL. Trimming stripped 4 bases from V and 1 base from J, with 8 bases between. This CDR3 is built from 13 residues. The CDR3 sequence is CASSLSRSYEQYF. For the CDR3, the DNA is TGCGCCAGCAGCCTTAGTCGATCCTACGAGCAGTACTTC.

This chain connects TRBV3-1 (or the pseudogene TRBV3-2) to TRBJ1-1, with D hard to call. The CDR3 runs 14 residues. Germline V lookup: CDR1 LGHDT, CDR2 YNNKEL (reference sequence). V gave up 3 bases and J gave up 5 bases, with 13 bases separating them. The CDR3 spells CASSQRRPETEAFF. The CDR3 region has the DNA TGTGCCAGCAGCCAGAGGAGGCCGGAGACTGAAGCTTTCTTT.